The source of this TCR beta chain is a study of blood T cell repertoires in COVID-19. Across the study: The United States, Italy and Spain provided the acute and convalescent COVID-19 samples. Nucleic acid was either cDNA or gDNA, and it came from T cells, B-cell-depleted T cells, or PBMCs.

V shed 7 bases, J shed 5 bases, and the junction held 5 bases outside the gene matches. This CDR3 spans 14 amino acids. The germline V gene has CDR1 MNHEY and CDR2 SVGAGI. Generated by immunoSEQ multiplex PCR, the TCRdb table keeps only in-frame clones and is missing some. In the table there are about 170,000 clones, roughly 91% of which are singletons. This clone has only one observation. The sequencing sample was made of peripheral blood. The receptor was derived from a woman in her fifties or sixties with acute or convalescent COVID-19. The chain has TRBV6-5 and TRBJ1-6; TRBD1 aligns across 7 bases. This CDR3 reads CASTLTGNNSPLHF. Here the CDR3 DNA reads TGTGCCAGCACCTTGACAGGGAATAATTCACCCCTCCACTTT.